Listed here are 3 T cell receptor beta chains from one sample, sequenced in a study of identical twins. TCRdb used MiXCR to reprocess the 5' RACE reads, holding one entry per CDR3 protein. The sample holds 1.5 million to 2 million distinct CDR3 sequences; about 31% are singletons and the top ten take 0.25% to 0.3%. The sample taken for sequencing was cord blood. All receptors come from a newborn girl in good health.

This sequence joins TRBV7-2 and TRBJ2-7, with D hard to call. Germline V CDR1 and CDR2: SGHTA, FQGNSA. V was clipped by 1 base and J by 1 base, with 11 bases between them. The CDR3 is 15 amino acids. CDR3 bases: TGTGCCAGCAGCTTAGATTTGCTCCTATCCTACGAGCAGTACTTC. Protein sequence: CASSLDLLLSYEQYF. Together with reference TRBV7-2 and TRBJ2-7, the CDR3 gives the full variable domain: GAGVSQSPSNKVTEKGKDVELRCDPISGHTALYWYRQSLGQGLEFLIYFQGNSAPDKSGLPSDRFSAERTGGSVSTLTIQRTQQEDSAVYLCASSLDLLLSYEQYFGPGTRLTVT.

The chain links TRBV20-1 to TRBJ2-1, with TRBD2 identical over 8 bases. The CDR3 runs 13 residues. The germline V gene encodes CDR1 DFQATT and CDR2 SNEGSKA (reference sequence). The V and J ends lost 4 bases and 7 bases, in that order; junction bases with no gene match: 6. The CDR3 loop is CSAMLRGGNEQFF. The DNA of the CDR3 is TGCAGTGCTATGTTACGGGGGGGTAATGAGCAGTTCTTC.

This clonotype showed up just a few times. In DNA, the CDR3 is TGTGCCATCAATACCGGGACTAGCCTAAACACAGATACGCAGTATTTT. Protein sequence: CAINTGTSLNTDTQYF. The rearrangement links TRBV10-3 to TRBJ2-3; 9 positions match TRBD2. The CDR3 length is 16 residues. Trimming removed 7 bases from V and 2 bases from J; junction bases left unmatched: 10. Germline V gene sequence: CDR1 ENHRY, CDR2 SYGVKD.